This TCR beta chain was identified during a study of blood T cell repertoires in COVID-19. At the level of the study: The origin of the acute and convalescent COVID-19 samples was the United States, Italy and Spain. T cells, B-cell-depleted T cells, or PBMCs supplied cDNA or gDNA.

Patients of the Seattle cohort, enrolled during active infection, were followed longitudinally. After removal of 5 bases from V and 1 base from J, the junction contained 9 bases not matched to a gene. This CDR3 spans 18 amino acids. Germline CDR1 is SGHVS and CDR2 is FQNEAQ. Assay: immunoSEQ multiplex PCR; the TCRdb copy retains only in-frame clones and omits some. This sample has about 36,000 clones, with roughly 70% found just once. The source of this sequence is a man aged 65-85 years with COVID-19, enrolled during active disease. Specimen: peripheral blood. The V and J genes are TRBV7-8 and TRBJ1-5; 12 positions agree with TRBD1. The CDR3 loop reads CASSGGGTGGRSNQPQHF. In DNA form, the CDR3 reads TGTGCCAGCAGCGGCGGCGGGACAGGGGGCAGGAGCAATCAGCCCCAGCATTTT.